This T cell receptor beta chain is from a study of T cell responses to AZD1222 COVID-19 vaccine. The CDR3 contains 15 residues. V dropped 0 bases and J dropped 4; count of bases not matched to a gene: 1. Germline V lookup: CDR1 MNHEY, CDR2 SVGAGI. A note on this clone: What it binds is not known.

Findings of the study overall: Compared with day 0, the breadth and depth of the Spike-specific TCR repertoire rose significantly after two doses of AZD1222.

The data were produced by immunoSEQ multiplex PCR, yet TCRdb's version contains in-frame clones alone and is incomplete. The data show some 110,000 clones, roughly 91% seen once. Source: peripheral blood, taken 28 days after the second AZD1222 dose. The J gene is TRBJ2-5, the V gene TRBV6-5; 11 bases are a match to TRBD2. This clonotype was sampled from an adult who received the AZD1222 COVID-19 vaccine. The CDR3 is CASSYSTSGIETQYF. The CDR3 DNA is TGTGCCAGCAGTTACTCGACTAGCGGGATAGAGACCCAGTACTTC.